The T cell receptor beta chain described here comes from a study of Graves' ophthalmopathy and Graves' hyperthyroidism. Study details: Pretreatment peripheral blood was obtained at initial diagnosis.

Amplification of TCR beta CDR3 regions used RNA transcripts. Following a first-round RT-PCR that used HTBI primers, a second-round multiplex PCR was carried out. From the multiplex PCR reads, TCRdb called clonotypes with MiXCR, one entry per CDR3 protein. The sample includes roughly 400,000 distinct CDR3 sequences, 15% to 20% of them seen just once. In this sample, this clonotype turned up many times. Other autoimmune diseases, uncontrolled infections, pregnancy and lactation each led to patient exclusion. PBMCs were density-gradient isolated from approximately 9.8 ml fresh blood. The CDR3 extends over 17 amino acids. The germline V gene has CDR1 SNHLY and CDR2 FYNNEI. V lost 2 bases, J lost 6 bases, and 23 bases lay in between.

This TCR came from a woman aged 18-29 years with Graves' ophthalmopathy. The J gene is TRBJ2-7, the V gene TRBV2; D is tentatively TRBD1 or TRBD2 (6 bases each). Sample: peripheral blood. The CDR3 region is CASSEIGGKGPVSEQYF. DNA for the CDR3: TGTGCCAGCAGTGAAATAGGGGGGAAAGGCCCCGTCTCCGAGCAGTACTTC.